Presented here are 10 T cell receptor beta chains from one specimen sequenced in a study of identical twins. TCRdb re-called the 5' RACE reads with MiXCR, one entry per CDR3 protein. The sample lists about 100,000 distinct CDR3 sequences, 5.9% seen once, with about an eighth in the top ten. Sequencing was performed on memory T cells sorted from blood. Receptors were obtained from a woman aged 50 to 65 in good health.

The sample holds many counts of this clonotype. J is TRBJ1-3 and V is TRBV6-6, with 7 bases fitting TRBD1. CDR3 length: 13 residues. Unmatched junction bases numbered 5, after V lost 7 bases and J lost 5 bases. The germline V gene encodes CDR1 MNHNY and CDR2 SVGAGI (reference sequence). CDR3 sequence (DNA): TGTGCCAGCACCCCGACAGGGAGAAACACCATATATTTT. Protein: CASTPTGRNTIYF.

This clonotype was seen many times. The rearrangement links TRBV28 to TRBJ1-5, with a tentative D call TRBD1 (5 bases). This CDR3 contains 16 residues. Germline CDR1 MDHEN, CDR2 SYDVKM. V dropped 3 bases and J dropped 4 bases, with 16 bases sitting between them. The CDR3 region is CASSFVGRRANQPQHF. The CDR3 bases are TGTGCCAGCAGTTTTGTGGGACGCAGGGCTAATCAGCCCCAGCATTTT.

This clonotype showed up many times. The chain uses TRBV4-1 and TRBJ2-4, with 10 bases lining up with TRBD2. V lost 3 bases and J lost 8; bases outside the gene matches: 4. The CDR3 length is 14 residues. Germline V CDR1 and CDR2: MGHRA, YSYEKL. The CDR3 loop reads CASSQDSGRYIQYF. CDR3 nucleotide sequence: TGCGCCAGCAGCCAGGATAGCGGGAGGTACATTCAGTACTTC.

There are many counts of this clonotype. The DNA of the CDR3 is TGCGCCAGCAGCCCTAGGACGGTGGCGAACACCGGGGAGCTGTTTTTT. This codes for CASSPRTVANTGELFF. V and J are TRBV5-1 and TRBJ2-2; D is unclear. The CDR3 contains 16 residues. Trimming pared 4 bases from V and 0 bases from J, leaving 13 bases between. Germline V lookup: CDR1 SGHRS, CDR2 YFSETQ.

This rearrangement joins TRBV25-1 to TRBJ2-7; D is unresolved. In germline, CDR1 is MGHDK, CDR2 SYGVNS. Trimming cost V 1 base and J 0 bases, with 19 bases left between them. This CDR3 spans 18 amino acids. CDR3 region: CASSELRLGKLVSYEQYV. CDR3 DNA: TGTGCCAGCAGTGAATTACGGCTGGGTAAGCTTGTCTCCTACGAGCAGTACGTC.

This clonotype was counted ten times or more. The chain recombines TRBV20-1 with TRBJ2-5; 8 positions agree with TRBD2. V shed 7 bases, J shed 5 bases, and the junction held 12 bases outside the gene matches. This CDR3 region has 14 residues. The germline CDR1 and CDR2 sequences are DFQATT and SNEGSKA (reference sequence). The CDR3 loop is CSVTSGVNTETQYF. The DNA of the CDR3 is TGCAGTGTTACTAGCGGAGTAAATACGGAGACCCAGTACTTC.

Many counts were recorded for this clonotype. V is TRBV5-5 and J is TRBJ1-2; maybe TRBD1 (5 bases). The CDR3 runs to 13 residues. Germline loops: CDR1 SGHKS, CDR2 YYEKEE (reference sequence). The ends were cut back, 0 bases at V and 3 bases at J, with 6 bases in the middle. The CDR3 here is CASSLGQHYGYTF. In DNA, the CDR3 is TGTGCCAGCAGCTTGGGACAGCACTATGGCTACACCTTC.

This clonotype showed up many times. The genes are TRBV20-1 and TRBJ2-1; D might be TRBD2 (5 bases). Germline CDR1 DFQATT, CDR2 SNEGSKA (reference sequence). Trimming stripped 3 bases from V and 0 bases from J, with 9 bases between. The CDR3 runs 14 residues. CDR3 nucleotides: TGCAGTGCTAGCCCAGCGGACTCCTACAATGAGCAGTTCTTC. It codes for CSASPADSYNEQFF.

This clonotype was seen repeatedly, ten times or more. The V gene is TRBV5-1, the J gene TRBJ2-6; TRBD1 matches at 8 bases. The CDR3 runs to 19 residues. Per the germline V gene, CDR1 is SGHRS and CDR2 is YFSETQ. V shed 1 base, J shed 2 bases, and the junction held 11 bases outside the gene matches. The CDR3 region has the DNA TGCGCCAGCAGCTTGTTTGGGACAGGAGGACGGGCTGGGGCCAACGTCCTGACTTTC. Translated, it gives CASSLFGTGGRAGANVLTF.

This clonotype was detected ten times or more. The V call is TRBV28, the J call TRBJ1-5, with unresolved D. The germline CDR1 and CDR2 sequences are MDHEN and SYDVKM. V was clipped by 7 bases and J by 0 bases, with 7 bases between them. This CDR3 contains 13 residues. CDR3 sequence (DNA): TGTGCCAGCACCCATGATAGCAATCAGCCCCAGCATTTT. Residues: CASTHDSNQPQHF.